This T cell receptor beta chain was recovered during a study of T cell responses to AZD1222 COVID-19 vaccine (dated by TCRdb to about 2021). Background for the entire study: AZD1222 recipients given second doses at about 4 weeks or at about 12 weeks were pooled, since spike-specific TCR depth and breadth were not found to differ between the two schedules. Trial participants were enrolled by age into 18-55, 56-69 and 70-plus year subgroups, with around 140, 26 and 57 TCR-sequenced participants respectively. A total of around 240 trial participants underwent TCR sequencing, of whom about 210 had received two doses of AZD1222 and roughly 26 had received two doses of the MenACWY control vaccine. Overall study outcomes, separate from this receptor: Reportedly, almost half of the unique spike-specific TCRs recognized epitopes lying outside the regions that are mutated in the B.1.351 and B.1.1.7 variants. In the small 56-69-year group, the increase in depth fell short of significance, most likely because of low power. Only six AZD1222 recipients were SARS-CoV-2 seropositive at baseline, limiting conclusions about previously exposed vaccinees. Most participants were white British and females outnumbered males, and the authors suggested that clonal diversity may have been underestimated. CD4 TCRs associated with the vaccine covered the entire spike protein, and the dominant responses were in regions 160-218 and 743-854. After two AZD1222 doses, spike-specific TCR breadth and depth were significantly higher than at day 0 and than in MenACWY recipients. Because no samples from the day 14 peak response were available, repertoires could be characterized only after the peak T cell response.

The CDR3 regions of human TCRbeta chains were analyzed by immunosequencing. The paper's data handling went like this. Repertoire TCRs were checked for matches against a reference library of SARS-CoV-2-specific TCRs that had been generated using the MIRA antigen-specificity platform. Breadth was defined as the fraction of unique TCRs that were SARS-CoV-2-associated, and depth was defined as the fraction of total T cells that were SARS-CoV-2-associated. Using the MIRA data, every spike-specific TCR was mapped to the spike region that the TCR reacted to and assigned to either a CD4 or a CD8 class. Log10-transformed breadth and depth values were compared by one-way ANOVA with Sidak's multiple comparisons tests. Sourced from immuneACCESS, this table was stored by TCRdb with only in-frame sequences that have V and J called. A share of the clones is absent; for the studies checked, an unresolved V gene accounts for under half, and the remainder has no known explanation. The V and J calls and clone size were taken over from that table, and D and trimming were inferred from the DNA. Across this sample there are about 130,000 clones, with around 90% seen only once. The top ten clonotypes cover about 2% of the sample.

CDR3 length: 16 amino acids, cysteine to phenylalanine. Kept here is only the CDR3 DNA, which spans 48 bases and is read in frame from base 1. The germline V gene specifies SGDLS as CDR1 and YYNGEE as CDR2. Trimmed from V: 5 bases; trimmed from J: 0 bases; junction bases lacking a gene match: 5. The sample's time point label is to be understood as: baseline before first vaccination. Vaccinee samples were obtained from the UK trials COV001 and COV002, which included a single-blind randomized controlled phase 2/3 trial of AZD1222 (ChAdOx1 nCoV-19) in healthy adults. Trial participant PBMC samples were collected at day 0 and day 28 after the second dose for TCRbeta chain sequencing. As concerns this clone: Its antigen is not yet known. Base qualities were left out, and no much larger clone turns up one base away.

The chain is assembled from TRBV9 and TRBJ2-3; 11 bases in between match TRBD2. The sequence derives from an adult in good health. The input for sequencing was peripheral blood, taken on day 0 of AZD1222 vaccination. The nucleotides read TGTGCCAGCAGAATACTAGCGGGGGCTAGCACAGATACGCAGTATTTT. It translates to CASRILAGASTDTQYF.